This T cell receptor (beta chain) emerged from a study of blood T cell repertoires in COVID-19. Study-level information: Researchers got acute and convalescent COVID-19 samples from the United States, Italy and Spain. Nucleic acid was either cDNA or gDNA, and it came from T cells, B-cell-depleted T cells, or PBMCs.

How the authors handled the data: Reference gene primer amplification yielded estimated nucleated cell counts. Data came from immunoSEQ multiplex PCR; TCRdb stores just in-frame clones and leaves some out. V, J and clone size are taken as reported in that table, and D and trimming were inferred from the DNA itself. Among 100,000 to 120,000 clones listed, roughly 80% were seen once. V lost 0 bases, J lost 5 bases, and 7 bases lay in between. The CDR3 is 13 amino acids. Germline V gene sequence: CDR1 LGHDT, CDR2 YNNKEL (reference sequence). This clone has a handful of counts. Sequenced: peripheral blood. The TCR originated in a woman in her seventies with acute or convalescent COVID-19. V is TRBV3-1 (or the pseudogene TRBV3-2) and J is TRBJ2-5; D is ambiguous. The CDR3 nucleotides read TGTGCCAGCAGCCAAGATATTTTCGAGACCCAGTACTTC. As protein: CASSQDIFETQYF.